Described below is a single T cell receptor beta chain sequence and its context. V lost 6 bases to trimming and J lost 0 bases, with 21 bases between them. The germline V gene encodes CDR1 MDHEN and CDR2 SYDVKM. This CDR3 contains 17 residues. This sample stems from a study of blood T cell repertoires in COVID-19. In the original workflow: Cell counts per sample came from amplifying reference gene primers. Using immunoSEQ multiplex PCR, the repertoire was profiled, and TCRdb retains in-frame clones only, with some absent. V, J and clone size were drawn from that table, and D and trimming were deduced from the DNA. Of 75,000 to 95,000 clones in the sample, 88% were seen once.

This clonotype was obtained from a human donor in a cohort sampled during active COVID-19. The J gene is TRBJ2-7, the V gene TRBV28, with unresolved D. The specimen sequenced was peripheral blood. The chain's CDR3 is CASRPPRQRSSSYEQYF. Here the CDR3 DNA reads TGTGCCAGCAGACCACCGCGTCAGCGCTCAAGCTCCTACGAGCAGTACTTC.